This entry lists 8 T cell receptor beta chains sequenced from one sample in a study of shared clonotypes between healthy human individuals. The repertoire was sequenced with immunoSEQ multiplex PCR; TCRdb's copy has only in-frame clones and lacks some. The table shows over a million clones, with more than 95% occurring only once. Sequencing was done on a sample of naive CD4+ T cells sorted from blood. Subset specified: CD45RA+ positively selected. These TCRs come from a man younger than 45 in good health.

The chain uses TRBV5-1 and TRBJ2-3, with D unresolved. Germline CDR1 SGHRS, CDR2 YFSETQ. V lost 0 bases to trimming and J lost 5 bases, with 10 bases between them. CDR3 length: 14 amino acids. CDR3 in DNA: TGCGCCAGCAGCTTGGGCGGCCCACGAGATACGCAGTATTTT. It translates to CASSLGGPRDTQYF. The entire variable domain, with the rest obtained from reference TRBV5-1 and TRBJ2-3, is as follows: KAGVTQTPRYLIKTRGQQVTLSCSPISGHRSVSWYQQTPGQGLQFLFEYFSETQRNKGNFPGRFSGRQFSNSRSEMNVSTLELGDSALYLCASSLGGPRDTQYFGPGTRLTVL.

This clone was counted a single time. This chain uses TRBV18 with TRBJ2-1, with unresolved D. The V end was cut by 1 base, the J end by 0 bases, with 7 bases between. The germline V gene encodes CDR1 KGHSH and CDR2 LQKENI. The CDR3 runs 15 residues. The CDR3 DNA sequence: TGTGCCAGCTCACCACAAGGCAACTCCTACAATGAGCAGTTCTTC. It specifies CASSPQGNSYNEQFF.

This CDR3 is CASSPQQGVYYGYTF. The CDR3 nucleotides are TGTGCCAGCTCACCACAACAGGGGGTATACTATGGCTACACCTTC. This rearrangement joins TRBV18 to TRBJ1-2; 8 bases align to TRBD1. After removal of 1 base from V and 3 bases from J, the junction contained 4 bases not matched to a gene. Germline V gene data show CDR1 as KGHSH and CDR2 as LQKENI. The length of the CDR3 is 15 residues.

The chain has TRBV12-5 and TRBJ2-5; 7 bases match TRBD1. This CDR3 contains 17 residues. CDR1 and CDR2 (germline): LGHNT, FRNRAP. The V segment lost 1 base and the J segment 0 bases; nucleotides outside the gene matches: 8. CDR3 protein: CASGLGTGAKYQETQYF. CDR3 coding DNA: TGTGCTAGTGGTTTGGGTACAGGGGCTAAGTACCAAGAGACCCAGTACTTC. Filled out from reference TRBV12-5 and TRBJ2-5, the complete variable domain reads DARVTQTPRHKVTEMGQEVTMRCQPILGHNTVFWYRQTMMQGLELLAYFRNRAPLDDSGMPKDRFSAEMPDATLATLKIQPSEPRDSAVYFCASGLGTGAKYQETQYFGPGTRLLVL.

V and J are TRBV18 and TRBJ2-3, with 12 bases fitting TRBD2. This CDR3 is 15 amino acids long. Germline loops: CDR1 KGHSH, CDR2 LQKENI. V dropped 6 bases and J dropped 4; count of bases not matched to a gene: 5. The chain's CDR3 is CASSGTSGSPDTQYF. CDR3 nucleotides: TGTGCCAGCTCGGGGACTAGCGGGTCGCCAGATACGCAGTATTTT.

CDR3 nucleotide sequence: TGTGCCAGCAGCACGTGGGACAGGGTAGGCGAGACCCAGTACTTC. This encodes CASSTWDRVGETQYF. The genes are TRBV7-9 and TRBJ2-5; 9 bases match TRBD1. Germline V CDR1 and CDR2: SEHNR, FQNEAQ (reference sequence). J was trimmed by 5 bases and V by 5 bases; bases with no gene match: 9. CDR3 length: 15 residues.

V and J are TRBV5-6 and TRBJ1-3, with D unclear. Germline CDR1 and CDR2: SGHDT and YYEEEE. The V end was cut by 3 bases, the J end by 4 bases, with 8 bases between. The CDR3 has 13 amino acids. CDR3: CASSWSVGNTIYF. The CDR3, as DNA: TGTGCCAGCAGCTGGAGTGTCGGAAACACCATATATTTT.

The chain employs TRBV5-1 and TRBJ2-1; the match to TRBD2 covers 8 bases. The CDR3 has 13 residues. V lost 4 bases, J lost 6 bases, and 3 bases stayed unmatched. CDR1 SGHRS and CDR2 YFSETQ come from the germline V gene. The CDR3 spells CASSNGLANEQFF. DNA for the CDR3: TGCGCCAGCAGCAACGGACTAGCCAATGAGCAGTTCTTC.